One T cell receptor beta chain is described in this entry. TCRdb keeps only in-frame clones here, not all; method: immunoSEQ multiplex PCR. This table has 58,000 or so clones, 70% to 90% appearing once. This sample is part of a study of T cell changes during pregnancy in multiple sclerosis. From germline, CDR1 is LNHDA and CDR2 SQIVND (reference sequence). Trimming took 8 bases from V and 3 from J; bases not matched to a gene: 10. CDR3 length equals 15 residues. The source of this sequence is a female donor with multiple sclerosis, enrolled in a pregnancy study. This sequence joins TRBV19 and TRBJ1-1, with 9 bases identical to TRBD1. The material was peripheral blood, obtained after pregnancy. CDR3 sequence: CASQTPGQGYTEAFF. The CDR3 DNA reads as TGTGCCAGTCAAACCCCCGGACAGGGGTACACTGAAGCTTTCTTT.